This entry concerns a single TCR beta chain. Its antigen is undetermined. CDR3 length: 16 amino acids. The ends were cut back, 5 bases at V and 2 bases at J, with 17 bases in the middle. Per germline, CDR1 LGHDT and CDR2 YNNKEL (reference sequence). Sequencing used immunoSEQ v3. TCRdb's copy holds only in-frame clones and misses some; the assay was immunoSEQ multiplex PCR. The table lists 57,000 or so clones, around 87% of them singletons. This entry comes from a study of TIL therapy for anti-PD-1-resistant metastatic lung cancer. On the study more broadly: Most patients had lung adenocarcinoma; a few tumors were EGFR-mutant, two ALK-rearranged; half smoked currently or formerly. Tumors carried a median about 1.4 non-synonymous mutations per megabase. Study-level points and caveats: Treatment-naive, never-smoker and oncogene-addicted patients were overrepresented in this highly selected cohort.

Noted time point: pre-treatment sample, taken before nivolumab and TIL therapy. V is TRBV3-1 (or the pseudogene TRBV3-2) and J is TRBJ2-3; D may be TRBD1 (6 bases). The material was blood, obtained at baseline. The receptor was isolated from a person aged 25-85 years with non-small cell lung cancer. For the CDR3, the DNA is TGTGCCAGCAGCTTAGAGGCCCCAGGGGACACAGATACGCAGTATTTT. Its protein is CASSLEAPGDTDTQYF.